This T cell receptor (beta chain) was found in a study of blood T cell repertoires in COVID-19. Recovery meant two consecutive negative NP/OP PCR tests, professional clearance, or resolved symptoms. The length of the CDR3 is 17 residues. The germline V gene encodes CDR1 LGHNA and CDR2 YNFKEQ. Between the trimmed V and J ends, which lost 3 bases and 1 base, there was a span of 17 bases. Clones were sequenced by immunoSEQ multiplex PCR, and TCRdb holds only the in-frame ones, with some missing. The repertoire has around 230,000 clones, around 90% of them found once; the top ten carry under 3%. The specimen sequenced was PBMCs or T cells enriched from blood (not recorded which). This TCR was sampled from a young woman who had recovered from COVID-19. The genes are TRBV4-2 and TRBJ2-3; the D gene is possibly TRBD2 (7 bases). CDR3 protein: CASSQGWGGQGTDTQYF. In DNA, the CDR3 is TGTGCCAGCAGCCAGGGATGGGGGGGGCAGGGCACAGATACGCAGTATTTT.